The clone carrying this TCR beta chain was detected only a few times. Possible read error: a much larger clone is one base away. Localized lung adenocarcinoma, a non-small cell lung cancer, affected the donors. This entry is derived from a study of CD4 and CD8 cells across lung adenocarcinoma regions. TCRdb re-called the PCR reads through MiXCR, storing one row per CDR3 protein. Of around 18,000 distinct CDR3 sequences in the sample, roughly half were seen once. The V end was cut by 6 bases, the J end by 4 bases, with 18 bases between. CDR3 length: 15 residues. From germline, CDR1 is MNHEY and CDR2 SMNVEV (reference sequence).

The TCR was taken from a female donor with lung adenocarcinoma. The CD4 and CD8 labels of this study may be unreliable. The sample consisted of CD8+ T cells from the center of a lung tumor. The rearrangement links TRBV27 to TRBJ1-1; D might be TRBD1 (5 bases). In DNA form, the CDR3 reads TGTGCCAGCAGCCCCGTGGGGGGGGAGGGCACTGAAGCTTTCTTT. It translates to CASSPVGGEGTEAFF.